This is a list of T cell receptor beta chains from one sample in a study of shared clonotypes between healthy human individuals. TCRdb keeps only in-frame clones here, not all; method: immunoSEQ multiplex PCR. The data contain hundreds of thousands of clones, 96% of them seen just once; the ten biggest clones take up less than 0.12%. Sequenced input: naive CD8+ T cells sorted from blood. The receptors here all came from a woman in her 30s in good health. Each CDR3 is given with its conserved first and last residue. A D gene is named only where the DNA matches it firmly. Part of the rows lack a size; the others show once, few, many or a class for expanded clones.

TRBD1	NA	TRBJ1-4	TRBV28	CASSPTRTGAYTLTEKLFF	TGTGCCAGCAGTCCCACTAGGACAGGTGCCTATACCCTGACTGAAAAACTGTTTTTT
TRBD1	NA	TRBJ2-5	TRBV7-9	CASGPTGSETQYF	TGTGCCAGCGGTCCGACAGGGTCGGAGACCCAGTACTTC
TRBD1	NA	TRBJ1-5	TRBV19	CASSEDRGQGYNQPQHF	TGTGCCAGTAGTGAGGATCGGGGACAGGGGTACAATCAGCCCCAGCATTTT
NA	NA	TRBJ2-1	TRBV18	CASSPRVHEQFF	TGTGCCAGCTCACCACGGGTCCATGAGCAGTTCTTC
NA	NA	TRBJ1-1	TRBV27	CASSFMGLASKEAFF	TGTGCCAGCAGTTTTATGGGACTCGCCTCAAAGGAAGCTTTCTTT
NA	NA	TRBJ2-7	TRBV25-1	CASSDTDYEQYF	TGTGCCAGCAGTGATACAGACTACGAGCAGTACTTC
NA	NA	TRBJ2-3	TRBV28	CASSFRVSDTQYF	TGTGCCAGCAGTTTTCGGGTCTCGGATACGCAGTATTTT
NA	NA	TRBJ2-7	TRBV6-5	CASRRGVEQYF	TGTGCCAGCAGAAGGGGAGTAGAGCAGTACTTC
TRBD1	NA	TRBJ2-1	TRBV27	CASSVGQGVRYEQFF	TGTGCCAGCAGTGTGGGACAGGGGGTAAGGTATGAGCAGTTCTTC
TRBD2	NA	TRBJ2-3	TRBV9	CASSVVGGVASGRALDTQYF	TGTGCCAGCAGCGTAGTAGGGGGGGTGGCCAGCGGGAGGGCCCTGGATACGCAGTATTTT
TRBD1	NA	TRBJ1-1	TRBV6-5	CASNLQGAGNTEAFF	TGTGCCAGCAATCTACAGGGGGCCGGGAACACTGAAGCTTTCTTT
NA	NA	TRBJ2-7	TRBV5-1	CASSLTPSYEQYF	TGCGCCAGCAGCTTGACGCCTTCCTACGAGCAGTACTTC
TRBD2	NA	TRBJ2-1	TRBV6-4	CASSDSGLAPYNEQFF	TGTGCCAGCAGTGACTCAGGACTAGCTCCATACAATGAGCAGTTCTTC
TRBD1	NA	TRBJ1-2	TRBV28	CASSPHPDRIGYTF	TGTGCCAGCAGTCCTCACCCGGACAGGATTGGCTACACCTTC
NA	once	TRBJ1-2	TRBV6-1	CASSEAIRLGHLYGYTF	TGTGCCAGCAGTGAAGCCATCCGGCTGGGACACCTCTATGGCTACACCTTC
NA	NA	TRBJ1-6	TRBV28	CASSLPTEAAIYNSPLHF	TGTGCCAGCAGCCTCCCGACAGAGGCAGCCATCTATAATTCACCCCTCCACTTT
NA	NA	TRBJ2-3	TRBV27	CASSLMGTNTDTQYF	TGTGCCAGCAGTTTAATGGGTACTAACACAGATACGCAGTATTTT
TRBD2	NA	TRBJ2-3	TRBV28	CASSGIIAGGASIDSSTDTQYF	TGTGCCAGCAGTGGGATAATAGCGGGAGGGGCCTCAATCGACTCTAGCACAGATACGCAGTATTTT
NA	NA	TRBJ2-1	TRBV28	CASSLGLVARSYNEQFF	TGTGCCAGCAGTTTAGGGTTGGTTGCACGCTCCTACAATGAGCAGTTCTTC
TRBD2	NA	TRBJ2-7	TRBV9	CASSVLAGGYEQYF	TGTGCCAGCAGCGTACTAGCGGGAGGGTACGAGCAGTACTTC
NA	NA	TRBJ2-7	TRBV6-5	CASTHGGVTLGEQYF	TGTGCCAGCACCCACGGGGGTGTAACATTGGGCGAGCAGTACTTC
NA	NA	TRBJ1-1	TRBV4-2	CASSPSALNTEAFF	TGTGCCAGCAGCCCCTCGGCGCTGAACACTGAAGCTTTCTTT
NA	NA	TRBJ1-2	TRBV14	CASSKTTGPYGYTF	TGTGCCAGCAGCAAGACGACAGGTCCATATGGCTACACCTTC
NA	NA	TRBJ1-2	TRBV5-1	CASSPESYYGYTF	TGTGCCAGCAGTCCGGAGAGTTACTATGGCTACACCTTC
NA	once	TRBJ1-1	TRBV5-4	CASSLDMNTEAFF	TGTGCCAGCAGCTTGGATATGAACACTGAAGCTTTCTTT
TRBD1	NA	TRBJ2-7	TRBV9	CASSVGQGNDEQYF	TGTGCCAGCAGCGTTGGACAGGGGAACGACGAGCAGTACTTC
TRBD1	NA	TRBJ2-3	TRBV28	CASSLGTGGESTDTQYF	TGTGCCAGCAGTTTAGGGACAGGGGGCGAAAGCACAGATACGCAGTATTTT
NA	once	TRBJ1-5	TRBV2	CASSEEDGSNQPQHF	TGTGCCAGCAGTGAAGAGGACGGTAGCAATCAGCCCCAGCATTTT
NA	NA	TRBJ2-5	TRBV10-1	CASSERDQGGETQYF	TGCGCCAGCAGCGAAAGGGACCAGGGAGGAGAGACCCAGTACTTC
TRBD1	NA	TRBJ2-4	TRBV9	CASSGNSGTDKNIQYF	TGTGCCAGCAGCGGCAACTCCGGGACAGATAAAAACATTCAGTACTTC
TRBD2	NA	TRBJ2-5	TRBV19	CASSSSEGTSDNPAETQYF	TGTGCCAGTAGTTCCTCCGAAGGGACTAGCGATAATCCTGCAGAGACCCAGTACTTC
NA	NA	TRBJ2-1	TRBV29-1	CSASAGYNEQFF	TGCAGCGCCTCTGCGGGCTACAATGAGCAGTTCTTC
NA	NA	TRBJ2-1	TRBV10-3	CAISAREVYNEQFF	TGTGCCATCAGCGCGCGGGAAGTCTACAATGAGCAGTTCTTC
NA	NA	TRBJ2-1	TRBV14	CASSQLSTPEFF	TGTGCCAGCAGCCAACTCTCGACGCCTGAGTTCTTC
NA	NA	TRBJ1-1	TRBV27	CASSFGDMNTEAFF	TGTGCCAGCAGTTTTGGTGACATGAACACTGAAGCTTTCTTT
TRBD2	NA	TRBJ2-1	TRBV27	CASSPGTSGRREQFF	TGTGCCAGCAGTCCCGGGACTAGCGGGAGGAGGGAGCAGTTCTTC
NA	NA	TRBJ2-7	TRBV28	CASTQAGGSYEQYF	TGTGCCAGCACCCAGGCGGGTGGTTCCTACGAGCAGTACTTC
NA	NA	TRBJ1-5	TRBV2	CASSPGYSNQPQHF	TGTGCCAGCAGTCCTGGTTATAGCAATCAGCCCCAGCATTTT
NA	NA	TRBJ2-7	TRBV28	CASSPGPGPGEQYF	TGTGCCAGCAGTCCTGGACCCGGTCCGGGGGAGCAGTACTTC
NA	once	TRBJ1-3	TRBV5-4	CASSLNSGNTIYF	TGTGCCAGCAGCTTGAACTCTGGAAACACCATATATTTT
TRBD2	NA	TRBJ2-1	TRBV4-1	CASSQAGGMLAINEQFF	TGCGCCAGCAGCCAAGCGGGGGGGATGCTTGCCATCAATGAGCAGTTCTTC
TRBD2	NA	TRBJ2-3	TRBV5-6	CASSFVSGLDTQYF	TGTGCCAGCAGCTTTGTTAGCGGGTTGGATACGCAGTATTTT
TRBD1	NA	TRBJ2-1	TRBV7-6	CASSVRQGARNEQFF	TGTGCCAGCAGCGTCCGACAGGGGGCGAGGAATGAGCAGTTCTTC
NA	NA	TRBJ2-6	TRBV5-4	CASSLGWTDHNSGANVLTF	TGTGCCAGCAGCTTGGGGTGGACAGACCATAACTCTGGGGCCAACGTCCTGACTTTC
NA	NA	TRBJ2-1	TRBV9	CASSVQPDNNEQFF	TGTGCCAGCAGCGTCCAGCCTGACAACAATGAGCAGTTCTTC
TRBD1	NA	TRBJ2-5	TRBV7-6	CASSARDRAEETQYF	TGTGCCAGCAGCGCCAGGGACAGGGCAGAAGAGACCCAGTACTTC
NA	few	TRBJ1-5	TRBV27	CASRAGVGSNQPQHF	TGTGCCAGCAGGGCAGGAGTTGGGAGCAATCAGCCCCAGCATTTT
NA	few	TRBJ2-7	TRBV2	CASTQGRYEQYF	TGTGCCAGCACCCAGGGACGCTACGAGCAGTACTTC
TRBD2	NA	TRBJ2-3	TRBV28	CASSLAGARGSSDTQYF	TGTGCCAGCAGTCTAGCGGGGGCGAGAGGAAGTTCGGATACGCAGTATTTT
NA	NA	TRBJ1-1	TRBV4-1	CASSQDRRGYTEAFF	TGCGCCAGCAGCCAAGATCGCAGGGGTTACACTGAAGCTTTCTTT
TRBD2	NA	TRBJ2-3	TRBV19	CASTIAGGPMYF	TGTGCCAGTACCATAGCGGGAGGGCCGATGTATTTT
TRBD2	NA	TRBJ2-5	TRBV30	CAWSPGGETQYF	TGTGCCTGGAGTCCGGGGGGAGAGACCCAGTACTTC
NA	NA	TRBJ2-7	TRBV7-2	CASSTSYEQYF	TGTGCCAGCTCGACTTCGTACGAGCAGTACTTC
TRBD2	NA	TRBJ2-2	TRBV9	CASSGSRNGELFF	TGTGCTAGTAGCGGGAGTAGGAACGGGGAGCTGTTTTTT
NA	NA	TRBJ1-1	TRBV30	CAWSEGVNTEAFF	TGTGCCTGGAGTGAGGGAGTTAACACTGAAGCTTTCTTT
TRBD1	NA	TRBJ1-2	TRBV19	CATGGDRGLNYGYTF	TGTGCCACCGGGGGGGACAGGGGTTTGAACTATGGCTACACCTTC
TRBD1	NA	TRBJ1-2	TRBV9	CASSASGGFNGYGYTF	TGTGCCAGCAGCGCGTCAGGGGGCTTCAACGGCTATGGCTACACCTTC
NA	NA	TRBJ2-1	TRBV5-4	CASSLWSSYNEQFF	TGTGCCAGCAGCTTGTGGAGTTCCTACAATGAGCAGTTCTTC
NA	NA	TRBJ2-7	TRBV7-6	CASSFFGAPDYEQYF	TGTGCCAGCAGCTTTTTCGGGGCCCCGGACTACGAGCAGTACTTC